Shown below are 8 T cell receptor beta chains from a single sample sequenced in a study of blood T cell repertoires in COVID-19. Sequencing was performed with immunoSEQ multiplex PCR; in TCRdb, only in-frame clones are kept and a portion is missing. Of roughly 210,000 clones in the sample, about 88% were seen once. Sequences were obtained from peripheral blood. Source of these receptors: a man between 65 and 80 years old with acute or convalescent COVID-19.

The chain recombines TRBV29-1 with TRBJ2-1; D gene ambiguous. Trimming left V 3 bases short and J 3 bases short, with 18 bases between. The CDR3 is 16 residues long. Germline CDR1 is SQVTM and CDR2 is ANQGSEA. The CDR3, as DNA: TGCAGCGTTGACTTGCTAGGTGTTTATAACTACAATGAGCAGTTCTTC. Encoded protein: CSVDLLGVYNYNEQFF.

In DNA form, the CDR3 reads TGCGCCAGCAGCCAAGAGCCGGGACTAGCGGGAGAACTAGCCAAAAACATTCAGTACTTC. Protein: CASSQEPGLAGELAKNIQYF. The rearrangement links TRBV4-1 to TRBJ2-4; 14 bases agree with TRBD2. With V trimmed by 0 bases and J by 0 bases, 7 bases remained unmatched. From germline, CDR1 is MGHRA and CDR2 YSYEKL. The CDR3 sequence is 20 residues long.

The gene calls are TRBV7-2 and TRBJ2-7; D is undetermined. The CDR3 runs 13 residues. Germline V lookup: CDR1 SGHTA, CDR2 FQGNSA. The ends were cut back, 2 bases at V and 6 bases at J, with 11 bases in the middle. The CDR3 is CASSLQTRSEQYF. The CDR3 bases are TGTGCCAGCAGCTTACAAACCAGGTCCGAGCAGTACTTC.

This clone was seen a handful of times. The genes are TRBV6-5 and TRBJ2-2; 8 nucleotides align to TRBD1. Germline CDR1 and CDR2: MNHEY and SVGAGI. This CDR3 has 16 amino acids. V was pared by 4 bases and J by 3 bases, with 7 bases of the junction left unmatched. CDR3 sequence reads: CASSSRDRRHTGELFF. CDR3 nucleotide sequence: TGTGCCAGCAGTTCCCGGGACAGGCGCCACACCGGGGAGCTGTTTTTT.

This chain connects TRBV18 to TRBJ2-7, with 9 bases identical to TRBD1. The J segment lost 6 bases and the V segment lost 4 bases, leaving 10 bases of the junction unmatched. The CDR3 loop spans 15 amino acids. Germline V lookup: CDR1 KGHSH, CDR2 LQKENI. CDR3 bases: TGTGCCAGCTCACTTTATTCACAGGGGGCGAGCGAGCAGTACTTC. It specifies CASSLYSQGASEQYF.

The J gene is TRBJ2-7, the V gene TRBV7-9; D is perhaps TRBD2 (6 bases). This CDR3 has 13 amino acids. The V end was cut by 5 bases, the J end by 3 bases, with 11 bases between. CDR1 is SEHNR and CDR2 is FQNEAQ in the germline V gene (reference sequence). The DNA of the CDR3 is TGTGCCAGCAGCGAGGCGGGGAACTACGAGCAGTACTTC. It translates to CASSEAGNYEQYF. The complete variable domain, with remaining parts taken from reference TRBV7-9 and TRBJ2-7, reads DTGVSQNPRHKITKRGQNVTFRCDPISEHNRLYWYRQTLGQGPEFLTYFQNEAQLEKSRLLSDRFSAERPKGSFSTLEIQRTEQGDSAMYLCASSEAGNYEQYFGPGTRLTVT.

This chain links TRBV28 with TRBJ2-7; TRBD2 aligns across 10 bases. The trim removed 4 bases at V and 3 bases at J, leaving 6 bases unmatched. Germline V lookup: CDR1 MDHEN, CDR2 SYDVKM. CDR3 size: 15 residues. CDR3 region: CASSSRASGSYEQYF. DNA of the CDR3: TGTGCCAGCAGTTCCCGGGCTAGCGGGAGCTACGAGCAGTACTTC.

V gene TRBV9 combines with J gene TRBJ2-1, with a tentative D call TRBD2 (7 bases). There are 15 residues in the CDR3. V dropped 4 bases and J dropped 0 bases, with 11 bases sitting between them. From germline, CDR1 is SGDLS and CDR2 YYNGEE. Here the CDR3 reads CASSLRGGSYNEQFF. In DNA form, the CDR3 reads TGTGCCAGCAGCCTTAGGGGGGGCTCCTACAATGAGCAGTTCTTC.